The 14 T cell receptor beta chains below all came from one sample that was sequenced in a study of shared clonotypes between healthy human individuals. Measured with immunoSEQ multiplex PCR; TCRdb has only the in-frame clones, and not every one. The sample holds just over 2,000,000 clones, over 85% seen once. The sample taken for sequencing was naive CD4+ T cells sorted from blood. Indicated subset: CD45RA+ positively selected. Source of these receptors: a man between 18 and 35 years old in good health.

The genes are TRBV11-2 and TRBJ2-1; TRBD2 aligns across 9 bases. From germline, CDR1 is SGHAT and CDR2 FQNNGV. V dropped 5 bases and J dropped 9; count of bases not matched to a gene: 11. This CDR3 spans 15 amino acids. The chain's CDR3 is CASSAVSGGTFEQFF. The CDR3 DNA reads as TGTGCCAGCAGCGCCGTAAGCGGGGGGACTTTTGAGCAGTTCTTC.

The rearrangement uses TRBV29-1 and TRBJ1-2, with TRBD1 matching over 7 bases. The V gene end was trimmed by 5 bases and the J gene end by 4 bases; junction bases not matched to a gene: 10. The CDR3 is 14 residues long. CDR1 and CDR2 (germline): SQVTM, ANQGSEA. CDR3 region: CSVLSTTGVYGYTF. The DNA for the CDR3 is TGCAGCGTTTTATCGACCACAGGGGTCTATGGCTACACCTTC.

This chain links TRBV28 with TRBJ2-1, with 11 bases aligning to TRBD1. The length of the CDR3 is 15 residues. The germline V gene encodes CDR1 MDHEN and CDR2 SYDVKM. V lost 3 bases, J lost 6 bases, and 4 bases stayed unmatched. The CDR3 sequence is CASSFAGTGGNEQFF. The CDR3 bases are TGTGCCAGCAGTTTTGCCGGGACAGGGGGCAATGAGCAGTTCTTC.

The chain is built from TRBV29-1 and TRBJ2-3; D is perhaps TRBD1 (5 bases). The CDR3 is 14 amino acids. Trimming pared 0 bases from V and 2 bases from J, leaving 9 bases between. The germline V gene encodes CDR1 SQVTM and CDR2 ANQGSEA. CDR3 nucleotides: TGCAGCGTTGAAGATGCAGGGCCCACAGATACGCAGTATTTT. Translated, it gives CSVEDAGPTDTQYF.

This chain links TRBV10-2 with TRBJ2-3; TRBD2 matches 7 bases. Trimming cost V 5 bases and J 1 base; bases outside gene matches: 0. The CDR3 length is 13 residues. Germline V gives CDR1 WSHSY, CDR2 SAAADI. The CDR3 DNA reads TGCGCCAGCAGTCGGGGGGGCACAGATACGCAGTATTTT. The encoded protein is CASSRGGTDTQYF.

This rearrangement joins TRBV18 to TRBJ2-3; tentatively, D is TRBD1 (6 bases). Trimming pared 5 bases from V and 2 bases from J, leaving 11 bases between. Germline V gene data show CDR1 as KGHSH and CDR2 as LQKENI. The CDR3 is 14 residues long. CDR3 residues: CASSMQGITDTQYF. The CDR3 nucleotides are TGTGCCAGCTCAATGCAGGGGATCACAGATACGCAGTATTTT.

Details on this clone: At the DNA level, this CDR3 is encoded by other sequences in the same sample as well. The rearrangement links TRBV10-3 to TRBJ2-7, with 9 positions matching TRBD1. Germline CDR1 and CDR2: ENHRY and SYGVKD. V lost 6 bases, J lost 5 bases, and 5 bases stayed unmatched. This CDR3 region has 13 residues. CDR3 loop: CAISEQGANEQYF. CDR3 DNA sequence: TGTGCCATCAGCGAACAGGGGGCGAACGAGCAGTACTTC.

The chain couples TRBV6-6 to TRBJ2-2; 7 nucleotides line up with TRBD1. The CDR3 is made up of 14 amino acids. Germline lookup yields CDR1 MNHNY and CDR2 SVGAGI (reference sequence). V shed 10 bases and J 3 bases; nucleotides not matched to a gene: 8. The CDR3 nucleotides read TGTGCCACCGAACAGGGGACGGACACCGGGGAGCTGTTTTTT. Translated: CATEQGTDTGELFF.

With regard to this clone: At the DNA level, this CDR3 is encoded by other sequences in the same sample as well. The chain recombines TRBV6-1 with TRBJ2-5; 7 nucleotides agree with TRBD1. Germline values: CDR1 MNHNS, CDR2 SASEGT. This CDR3 has 13 amino acids. With 6 bases clipped from V and 5 bases from J, the junction kept 6 bases outside the gene matches. CDR3 DNA: TGTGCCAGCAGGTTGACAGGGAGCGAGACCCAGTACTTC. Protein sequence: CASRLTGSETQYF.

V usage is TRBV11-2 and J usage is TRBJ2-3; TRBD1 is a possible D gene (5 bases). The germline V and J ends were trimmed by 6 bases and 3 bases, with 10 bases remaining between them. Germline V CDR1 and CDR2: SGHAT, FQNNGV. The CDR3 consists of 13 residues. CDR3 protein: CASRSTGTDTQYF. The CDR3 DNA reads as TGTGCCAGCAGGTCTACAGGAACAGATACGCAGTATTTT. Filled out from reference TRBV11-2 and TRBJ2-3, the complete variable domain reads EAGVAQSPRYKIIEKRQSVAFWCNPISGHATLYWYQQILGQGPKLLIQFQNNGVVDDSQLPKDRFSAERLKGVDSTLKIQPAKLEDSAVYLCASRSTGTDTQYFGPGTRLTVL.

With regard to this clone: Different DNA sequences within this sample yield the same CDR3. This rearrangement joins TRBV7-3 to TRBJ2-3, with a tentative D call TRBD1 (6 bases). From germline, CDR1 is SGHTA and CDR2 FQGTGA. The CDR3 is 15 amino acids. V was clipped by 0 bases and J by 1 base, with 8 bases between them. The DNA of the CDR3 is TGTGCCAGCAGCTTAACGGGGGCCGGCACAGATACGCAGTATTTT. Its protein product is CASSLTGAGTDTQYF.

The chain is built from TRBV7-3 and TRBJ2-2, with 7 positions matching TRBD2. The germline CDR1 and CDR2 sequences are SGHTA and FQGTGA. This CDR3 spans 13 amino acids. Trimming removed 4 bases from V and 6 bases from J; junction bases left unmatched: 2. CDR3 protein: CASSSREAGELFF. CDR3 coding DNA: TGTGCCAGCAGCTCACGGGAGGCCGGGGAGCTGTTTTTT. Supplemented by reference TRBV7-3 and TRBJ2-2, the full variable domain reads GAGVSQTPSNKVTEKGKYVELRCDPISGHTALYWYRQSLGQGPEFLIYFQGTGAADDSGLPNDRFFAVRPEGSVSTLKIQRTERGDSAVYLCASSSREAGELFFGEGSRLTVL.

This rearrangement joins TRBV2 to TRBJ2-3; either TRBD1 or TRBD2 may fit D (5 bases each). CDR1 is SNHLY and CDR2 is FYNNEI in the germline V gene. The CDR3 contains 14 residues. V was pared by 4 bases and J by 0 bases, with 8 bases between. The CDR3 coding sequence is TGTGCCAGCAGTGCCGGGACCAGCACAGATACGCAGTATTTT. It encodes CASSAGTSTDTQYF. Filled out from reference TRBV2 and TRBJ2-3, the complete variable domain reads EPEVTQTPSHQVTQMGQEVILRCVPISNHLYFYWYRQILGQKVEFLVSFYNNEISEKSEIFDDQFSVERPDGSNFTLKIRSTKLEDSAMYFCASSAGTSTDTQYFGPGTRLTVL.

The chain carries TRBV10-1 and TRBJ1-2; possibly TRBD1 for D (5 bases). Trimming stripped 4 bases from V and 6 bases from J, with 15 bases between. Per germline, CDR1 WNHNN and CDR2 SYGVQD (reference sequence). The CDR3 loop spans 14 amino acids. For the CDR3, the DNA is TGCGCCAGCAGTGGGGGGAGGGGATGGAATGGCTACACCTTC. Translation: CASSGGRGWNGYTF.